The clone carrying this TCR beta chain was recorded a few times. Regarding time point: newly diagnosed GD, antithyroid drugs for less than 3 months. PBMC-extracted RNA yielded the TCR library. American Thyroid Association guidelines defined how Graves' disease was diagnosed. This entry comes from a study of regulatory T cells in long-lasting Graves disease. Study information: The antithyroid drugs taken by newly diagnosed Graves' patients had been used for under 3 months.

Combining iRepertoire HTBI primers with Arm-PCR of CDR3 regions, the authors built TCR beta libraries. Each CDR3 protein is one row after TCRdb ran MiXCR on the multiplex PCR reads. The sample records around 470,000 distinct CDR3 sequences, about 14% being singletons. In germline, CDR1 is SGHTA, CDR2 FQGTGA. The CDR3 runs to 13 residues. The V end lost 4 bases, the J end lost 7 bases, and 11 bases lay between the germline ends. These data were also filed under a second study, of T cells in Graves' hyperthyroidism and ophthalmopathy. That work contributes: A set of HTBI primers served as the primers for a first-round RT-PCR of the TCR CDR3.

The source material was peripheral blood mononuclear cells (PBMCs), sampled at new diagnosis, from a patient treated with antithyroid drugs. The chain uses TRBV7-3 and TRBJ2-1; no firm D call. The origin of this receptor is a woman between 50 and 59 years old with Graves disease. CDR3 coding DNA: TGTGCCAGCAGCTCCGGTACCCTGAATGAGCAGTTCTTC. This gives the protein CASSSGTLNEQFF. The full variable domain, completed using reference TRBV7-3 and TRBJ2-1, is GAGVSQTPSNKVTEKGKYVELRCDPISGHTALYWYRQSLGQGPEFLIYFQGTGAADDSGLPNDRFFAVRPEGSVSTLKIQRTERGDSAVYLCASSSGTLNEQFFGPGTRLTVL.